This T cell receptor beta chain was profiled in a study of cytomegalovirus exposure and HLA in healthy donors. This CDR3 has 15 residues. Germline V CDR1 and CDR2: SGHNT, YYREEE (reference sequence). Trimming took off 0 bases at V and 4 bases at J, with 10 bases between the two ends. Unrecorded immune exposure was likely among donors, who were nominally healthy when sampled. The PCR made use of 60 Vbeta and 13 Jbeta primers. Method: immunoSEQ multiplex PCR; TCRdb's copy keeps in-frame clones and lacks some. The repertoire has 40,000 to 50,000 clones, approximately 67% of them found once; the top ten carry just under 6.5%.

Sequenced material: PBMCs. This chain links TRBV5-4 with TRBJ2-2, with a possible D match to TRBD1 (6 bases). This receptor was identified in a man aged 30-40 years in good health and CMV-seronegative. The CDR3 sequence: CASSLDRVGTGELFF. For the CDR3, the DNA is TGTGCCAGCAGCTTGGACAGGGTCGGCACCGGGGAGCTGTTTTTT.